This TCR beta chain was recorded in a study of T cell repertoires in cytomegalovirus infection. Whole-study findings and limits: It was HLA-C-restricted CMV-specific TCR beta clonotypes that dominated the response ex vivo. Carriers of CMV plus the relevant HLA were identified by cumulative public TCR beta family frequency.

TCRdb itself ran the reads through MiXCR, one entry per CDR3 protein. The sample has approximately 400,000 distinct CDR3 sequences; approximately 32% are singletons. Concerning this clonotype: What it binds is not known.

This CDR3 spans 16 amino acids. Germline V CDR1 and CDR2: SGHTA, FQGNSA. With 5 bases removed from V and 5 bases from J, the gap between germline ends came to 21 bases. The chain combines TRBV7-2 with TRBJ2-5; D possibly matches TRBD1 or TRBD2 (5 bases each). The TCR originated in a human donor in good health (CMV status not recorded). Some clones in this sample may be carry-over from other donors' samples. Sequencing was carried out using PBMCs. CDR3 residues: CASSLHGALRGETQYF. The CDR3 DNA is TGTGCCAGCAGCCTCCACGGGGCCCTCCGGGGCGAGACCCAGTACTTC.